This T cell receptor beta chain was retrieved from a study of T cells in Graves' hyperthyroidism and ophthalmopathy. Study as a whole: Once the initial diagnosis was made, peripheral blood was obtained before any treatment. Points from the study as a whole: Also found in blood were most expanded thyroid clonotypes above 0.001.

CDR3 length: 15 amino acids. CDR1 and CDR2 from the germline V gene are MGHDK and SYGVNS. Trimming removed 0 bases at V and 6 bases at J, with 14 bases between. A remark on this clonotype: The antigen is not known.

TCR beta CDR3 region amplification was performed from RNA transcripts. The HTBI primer set served for first-round RT-PCR of the TCR CDR3. TCRdb re-called the multiplex PCR reads through MiXCR, storing one row per CDR3 protein. The table shows hundreds of thousands of distinct CDR3 sequences, with roughly 14% occurring only once. The TCR was taken from a man younger than 35 with Graves' ophthalmopathy. Sequences were obtained from blood. The chain uses TRBV25-1 and TRBJ1-2; maybe TRBD1 (6 bases). The CDR3, as DNA: TGTGCCAGCAGTGAATATTCGGGGGGCTGGGATGGCTACACCTTC. This encodes CASSEYSGGWDGYTF.